The rows below give T cell receptor beta chains drawn from one sample of a study of CD8+CD57+ T cells in acquired aplastic anemia. TCRdb passed the reads through MiXCR, listing each CDR3 protein once. The sample consists of some 68,000 distinct CDR3 sequences, 45% to 60% of them appearing once. The specimen was sorted CD4+, CD8+, or CD8+CD57+ T cells (not recorded which) from PBMCs. The origin of the receptors is a human donor in good health, serving as a control. The CDR3 runs from the conserved cysteine through the conserved F or W. A D gene is named only where the DNA matches it firmly. Only part of the rows carry a size: once, few, many, or a class if the clone is expanded.

TRBJ2-2,TRBV2,.,.,CASRGKSSTVGELFF,TGTGCCAGCAGGGGGAAGTCTAGCACGGTCGGGGAGCTGTTTTTT
TRBJ1-2,TRBV19,.,TRBD1,CASSPAGQGAGYTF,TGTGCCAGTAGCCCGGCGGGGCAGGGGGCTGGCTACACCTTC
TRBJ2-1,TRBV6-2/TRBV6-3,.,.,CTSTRLPSGTNEQFF,TGTACCAGCACTCGGCTTCCCTCGGGGACGAATGAGCAGTTCTTC
TRBJ1-5,TRBV6-4,many,.,CASREGQPQHF,TGTGCCAGCAGGGAGGGTCAGCCCCAGCATTTT
TRBJ2-2,TRBV10-3,.,.,CASRDAARGGELFF,TGTGCCAGCCGGGACGCCGCTCGAGGCGGGGAGCTGTTTTTT
TRBJ1-1,TRBV16,.,TRBD1,CASSRGQGAPEAFF,TGTGCCAGCAGCCGAGGACAGGGGGCACCTGAAGCTTTCTTT
TRBJ2-7,TRBV11-1,.,.,CASSSSRGGGAGEQYF,TGTGCCAGCAGCTCATCCCGCGGAGGGGGAGCGGGCGAGCAGTACTTC
TRBJ2-7,TRBV12-3/TRBV12-4,.,.,CASSPTSTSYEQYF,TGTGCCAGCAGTCCAACTTCGACTAGCTACGAGCAGTACTTC
TRBJ1-2,TRBV2,few,TRBD1,CASSRQGRDYGYTF,TGTGCCAGCAGTCGACAGGGAAGGGACTATGGCTACACCTTC
TRBJ1-1,TRBV13,many,.,CASSSSFKLSGTEAFF,TGTGCCAGCAGCTCGTCTTTTAAATTATCGGGCACTGAAGCTTTCTTT
TRBJ2-7,TRBV7-8,many,.,CASSPTRFRGNEQYF,TGTGCCAGCAGCCCAACTCGTTTTAGGGGCAACGAGCAGTACTTC
TRBJ1-1,TRBV10-3,.,.,CAISEVRSDTEAFF,TGTGCCATCAGTGAGGTTAGGAGCGACACTGAAGCTTTCTTT
TRBJ2-7,TRBV6-1,.,.,CATFIGDGSYEQYF,TGTGCCACGTTTATTGGGGACGGGTCCTACGAGCAGTACTTC
TRBJ2-1,TRBV6-5,.,TRBD1,CASRYGTGSFNEQFF,TGTGCCAGCAGATACGGGACAGGGAGCTTCAATGAGCAGTTCTTC
TRBJ2-7,TRBV7-9,.,.,CASSLTGYEQYF,TGTGCTAGCAGCTTAACGGGCTACGAGCAGTACTTC
TRBJ2-3,TRBV7-2,.,.,CASRQGDTQYF,TGTGCCAGCAGGCAGGGGGATACGCAGTATTTT
TRBJ2-2,TRBV24-1,.,TRBD2,CATGKAGGTGELFF,TGTGCCACCGGAAAAGCGGGGGGCACCGGGGAGCTGTTTTTT
TRBJ1-1,TRBV11-2,.,.,CASSLDGRSRVNTEAFF,TGTGCCAGCAGCTTAGATGGGCGTAGCAGGGTGAACACTGAAGCTTTCTTT
TRBJ1-2,TRBV12-3/TRBV12-4,.,.,CASSLPGTAVYTF,TGTGCCAGCAGTTTACCCGGGACGGCGGTCTACACCTTC
TRBJ2-1,TRBV29-1,medium-sized,.,CSVPLLTYNEQFF,TGCAGCGTTCCCCTACTCACCTACAATGAGCAGTTCTTC
TRBJ1-5,TRBV12-3/TRBV12-4,many,.,CASSRHGLTDQPQHF,TGTGCCAGCAGCCGACACGGACTGACAGATCAGCCCCAGCATTTT
TRBJ1-3,TRBV20-1,.,TRBD1,CSASLQGVGTIYF,TGCAGTGCTAGTCTACAGGGGGTCGGCACCATATATTTT
TRBJ2-7,TRBV2,.,TRBD1,CASSDPSGTGGYEQYF,TGTGCCAGCAGTGATCCCTCCGGGACAGGGGGCTACGAGCAGTACTTC
TRBJ1-6,TRBV6-1,.,.,CASSVESQGPLHF,TGTGCCAGCAGCGTTGAATCACAGGGACCCCTCCACTTT
TRBJ2-5,TRBV2,many,TRBD2,CASSEAKLAGGPETQYF,TGTGCCAGCAGTGAAGCGAAACTAGCGGGGGGGCCAGAGACCCAGTACTTC
TRBJ2-3,TRBV19,many,.,CASSSEGPDTQYF,TGTGCCAGTAGTTCCGAAGGCCCAGATACGCAGTATTTT
TRBJ1-2,TRBV6-1,many,.,CASSGGIPSGYGYTF,TGTGCCAGCAGTGGAGGCATACCTTCGGGCTATGGCTACACCTTC
TRBJ2-1,TRBV29-1,.,TRBD2,CSVPEISGVGLYNEQFF,TGCAGCGTGCCAGAAATTAGCGGGGTGGGGTTGTACAATGAGCAGTTCTTC
TRBJ1-2,TRBV20-1,.,.,CSARVPMGDQGYTF,TGCAGTGCTAGAGTCCCTATGGGGGACCAAGGCTACACCTTC
TRBJ1-4,TRBV20-1,many,.,CSARDPLGPSTFF,TGCAGTGCTAGAGATCCACTAGGGCCATCAACCTTTTTT
TRBJ2-5,TRBV15,.,.,CATSLPPMRETQYF,TGTGCCACCAGCCTACCCCCGATGAGGGAGACCCAGTACTTC
TRBJ1-1,TRBV27,many,.,CASGTFPEAFF,TGTGCCAGCGGGACCTTTCCTGAAGCTTTCTTT
TRBJ2-6,TRBV13,many,.,CASSHQTNGANVLTF,TGTGCCAGCAGCCATCAGACAAATGGGGCCAACGTCCTGACTTTC
TRBJ2-2,TRBV10-3,.,TRBD1,CAISETGDTGELFF,TGTGCCATCAGTGAGACAGGGGACACCGGGGAGCTGTTTTTT
TRBJ1-6,TRBV10-3,.,.,CASTRQNSPLHF,TGTGCCAGCACCAGACAGAATTCACCCCTCCACTTT
TRBJ1-5,TRBV24-1,once,TRBD1,CATSDRGQGAQPQHF,TGTGCCACCAGTGATCGGGGACAGGGGGCTCAGCCCCAGCATTTT
TRBJ2-1,TRBV9,many,.,CASSVVGSSYNEQFF,TGTGCCAGCAGCGTAGTTGGCAGCTCCTACAATGAGCAGTTCTTC